Below are 26 T cell receptor beta chains sequenced from a single sample in a study of tumor-infiltrating lymphocytes in primary liver carcinoma. With 500 ng total RNA as template and a constant-region primer, TCR beta cDNA was made. Three nested multiplex PCR rounds, a slightly modified ARM-PCR method, built the TCR beta libraries. The first two PCR rounds used TRBV1-TRBV30 forward primers with a C-beta reverse primer, 9 to 10 cycles each. One entry per CDR3 protein, called by TCRdb with MiXCR from the multiplex PCR reads. This sample has around 20,000 distinct CDR3 sequences; over 70% occur once, and the top ten carry almost 40%. Extraction of RNA together with DNA used roughly 19-31 mg of unsorted bulk tissue. Material for sequencing was liver tumor tissue from sampling region 4. The subset: tumor region T4, right-lateral pole. The receptors were sampled from a woman in her twenties or thirties with primary liver carcinoma and hepatitis B virus infection.

Concerning this clonotype itself: It is likely a read error, because the conserved phenylalanine at the end of the CDR3 is missing. This rearrangement joins TRBV4-2 to TRBJ2-1, with D unclear. The CDR3 is 18 amino acids. The ends were cut back, 4 bases at V and 0 bases at J, with 19 bases in the middle. Per the germline V gene, CDR1 is LGHNA and CDR2 is YNFKEQ. CDR3 loop: CASSLVVSVRSSYNEQFL. In DNA, the CDR3 is TGTGCCAGCAGCCTAGTGGTGAGCGTCCGAAGCTCCTACAATGAGCAGTTCCTC.

This clonotype has a single count. A read error may produce the germline difference seen at one junction end. The gene calls are TRBV4-2 and TRBJ2-7; 11 bases fit TRBD1. This CDR3 spans 18 amino acids. Germline assignment: CDR1 LGHNA and CDR2 YNFKEQ. The DNA of the CDR3 is TGTGCCAGCAGCCAGGAACACCTAGGACAGGGGGCACTGCGCGAGCAGTATTTC. It is translated as CASSQEHLGQGALREQYF.

Concerning this clonotype: A read error is likely, as this CDR3 ends without the conserved phenylalanine or tryptophan. V gene TRBV5-5 combines with J gene TRBJ2-4, with 7 bases that match TRBD2. The CDR3 loop spans 17 amino acids. The germline gives CDR1 SGHKS, CDR2 YYEKEE (reference sequence). CDR3 amino acids: CASSLVGMREGSDIQYP. The DNA for the CDR3 is TGTGCCAGCAGCTTAGTAGGAATGAGGGAGGGGTCGGACATCCAGTACCCC.

Details on this clonotype: No conserved phenylalanine or tryptophan is present at the end of the CDR3, so a read error is the likely explanation. V gene TRBV28 combines with J gene TRBJ2-5; no firm D call. The CDR3 spans 10 residues. V was shortened by 9 bases and J by 6 bases, with 8 bases between the two germline ends. CDR1 MDHEN and CDR2 SYDVKM come from the germline V gene. The CDR3 DNA reads TGTGCCAGTACCATGCAGACCCAGTACTCC. It yields the protein CASTMQTQYS.

This clonotype has ten or more counts. CDR3 in DNA: TGTGCCAGCAGCGTAGGGGTGGGTTTGGATGAGCAGTTCTTC. Amino acid sequence: CASSVGVGLDEQFF. The chain links TRBV9 to TRBJ2-1; D is uncertain. This CDR3 is 14 amino acids long. Between the trimmed V and J ends, which lost 0 bases and 8 bases, there was a span of 12 bases. CDR1 and CDR2 (germline): SGDLS, YYNGEE. Combining the CDR3 with reference TRBV9 and TRBJ2-1 gives the whole variable domain DSGVTQTPKHLITATGQRVTLRCSPRSGDLSVYWYQQSLDQGLQFLIQYYNGEERAKGNILERFSAQQFPDLHSELNLSSLELGDSALYFCASSVGVGLDEQFFGPGTRLTVL.

This clonotype has just a few counts. A read error may account for a junction end that differs from germline. This sequence joins TRBV28 and TRBJ2-3, with D possibly being TRBD2 (6 bases). CDR3 length: 17 amino acids. CDR1 is MDHEN and CDR2 is SYDVKM in the germline V gene. The CDR3 DNA follows: TGTGCCAGCAGTCCCGAGACTAGTGGGAGGAGCACAGATATGCAGTATTTT. Its translation: CASSPETSGRSTDMQYF.

Concerning this clonotype itself: The conserved phenylalanine or tryptophan normally closing the CDR3 is absent here, so this likely arose from a read error. This chain joins TRBV5-1 and TRBJ2-7; perhaps TRBD2 as D (5 bases). This CDR3 contains 15 residues. The ends were cut back, 4 bases at V and 4 bases at J, with 18 bases in the middle. The germline V gene encodes CDR1 SGHRS and CDR2 YFSETQ. The CDR3 DNA reads TGCGCCAGCAGCCCGAGGGTGTACTTCGTTTACGAGCAGTACTCC. This translates into CASSPRVYFVYEQYS.

Comment on this clonotype: Since the CDR3 does not end with the conserved phenylalanine or tryptophan, this likely comes from a read error. This chain uses TRBV6-5 with TRBJ1-5; tentatively, D is TRBD1 (5 bases). The CDR3 length is 13 residues. Germline CDR1 is MNHEY and CDR2 is SVGAGI. CDR3 residues: CTISGSAGGPQHS. The CDR3 DNA reads TGTACCATCTCGGGCAGCGCCGGGGGGCCCCAGCATTCT.

As concerns this clonotype: This CDR3 is missing its conserved last phenylalanine or tryptophan, likely due to a read error. The chain combines TRBV5-8 with TRBJ1-1; no reliable D call. There are 14 residues in the CDR3. V was trimmed by 7 bases and J by 3 bases, leaving 16 bases between them. Per the germline V gene, CDR1 is SGHTS and CDR2 is YDEGEE. The CDR3 here is CASGGGGSHTEAFS. The CDR3 region has the DNA TGTGCCAGCGGAGGAGGAGGTAGCCACACTGAAGCTTTCTCT.

In the case of this clonotype: A read error may account for a junction end that differs from germline. The chain combines TRBV4-1 with TRBJ2-5; possible D gene TRBD2, 5 bases. The CDR3 is 15 residues long. Per germline, CDR1 MGHRA and CDR2 YSYEKL. CDR3 nucleotide sequence: TGCGCAAGCAGCCAATGTTCAAGCGGCCAAGAGACCCAATACTTC. Encoded protein: CASSQCSSGQETQYF.

Worth noting for this clonotype: It is likely a read error, because the conserved phenylalanine at the end of the CDR3 is missing. The rearrangement links TRBV29-1 to TRBJ2-1, with TRBD2 matching over 8 bases. The J segment lost 5 bases and the V segment lost 6 bases, leaving 6 bases of the junction unmatched. The CDR3 has 13 residues. Germline values: CDR1 SQVTM, CDR2 ANQGSEA. Written as DNA, the CDR3 is TGCAGCGTCGCCGGGACTAGAGACAATGAGCAGTTCTCC. Amino acid sequence: CSVAGTRDNEQFS.

Notes on this clonotype: One end of the junction varies from germline; a read error may be responsible. V gene TRBV28 combines with J gene TRBJ2-7; D not resolved. The length of the CDR3 is 14 residues. Germline V gene sequence: CDR1 MDHEN, CDR2 SYDVKM. The CDR3 nucleotides are TGTGCCAGCAGTTCCTCCTCTACCGGCTACGAGCACTACTTC. Its translation: CASSSSSTGYEHYF.

About this clonotype itself: The germline gene is not matched at one end of the junction; a read error may be the cause. The CDR3, as DNA: TGTGCCAACAGCTCGCAGGAGGCTCCAGACACCGGGGAGCTGTTTTTT. As protein: CANSSQEAPDTGELFF. This chain joins TRBV11-2 and TRBJ2-2; weak D call: TRBD2 (5 bases). The CDR3 is 16 amino acids. The germline V gene encodes CDR1 SGHAT and CDR2 FQNNGV.

About this clonotype: This CDR3 is missing its conserved last phenylalanine or tryptophan, likely due to a read error. As DNA, the CDR3 is TGTGCCTGGAGTGTGGATTGGGGTAGTGGCTACACCCTC. The encoded protein is CAWSVDWGSGYTL. This rearrangement joins TRBV30 to TRBJ1-2; no definite D call. Trimming removed 0 bases from V and 7 bases from J, with 12 bases in between. This CDR3 is built from 13 residues. The V gene's germline CDR1 is GTSNPN and CDR2 SVGIG (reference sequence).

To note about this clonotype: The junction departs from germline at one end; a sequencing error may be responsible. The CDR3 sequence: CSVETGSAEDFF. CDR3 DNA sequence: TGCAGCGTCGAGACAGGGAGCGCTGAAGATTTCTTC. The V and J genes are TRBV29-1 and TRBJ1-1; TRBD1 matches at 7 bases. The CDR3 loop spans 12 amino acids. Germline V gene sequence: CDR1 SQVTM, CDR2 ANQGSEA.

Comments on this clonotype: A much larger clone lies one base from this, so it may be a read error. The CDR3 coding sequence is TGTGCCAGCAACAATGCAAGGGACAGTTCCAAAAACATTCAGTACTTC. As protein: CASNNARDSSKNIQYF. The genes are TRBV11-1 and TRBJ2-4, with 7 bases aligning to TRBD1. With 7 bases clipped from V and 2 bases from J, the junction kept 11 bases outside the gene matches. Per the germline V gene, CDR1 is SGHAT and CDR2 is FQDESV (reference sequence). This CDR3 spans 16 amino acids.

The J gene is TRBJ2-3, the V gene TRBV11-2; D not certain. Germline CDR1 is SGHAT and CDR2 is FQNNGV. V lost 9 bases to trimming and J lost 0 bases, with 19 bases between them. There are 16 residues in the CDR3. Here the CDR3 reads CASSPRWTSSTDTQYF. CDR3 nucleotides: TGTGCCAGTAGCCCGAGGTGGACGTCGAGCACAGATACGCAGTATTTT.

As to this clonotype: The junction does not match germline at one end; this may be a read error. V is TRBV13 and J is TRBJ2-7, with D tentatively TRBD2 (7 bases). The CDR3 sequence is 15 residues long. CDR1 PRHDT and CDR2 FYEKMQ come from the germline V gene (reference sequence). This CDR3 is CVSSFGGQGLYEQYF. DNA of the CDR3: TGTGTCAGCAGCTTCGGGGGGCAGGGGCTCTACGAGCAGTATTTC. Drawing the rest from reference TRBV13 and TRBJ2-7, the complete variable domain is AAGVIQSPRHLIKEKRETATLKCYPIPRHDTVYWYQQGPGQDPQFLISFYEKMQSDKGSIPDRFSAQQFSDYHSELNMSSLELGDSALYFCVSSFGGQGLYEQYFGPGTRLTVT.

As regards this clonotype: No conserved phenylalanine or tryptophan is present at the end of the CDR3, so a read error is the likely explanation. The J gene is TRBJ2-7, the V gene TRBV6-2 or TRBV6-3; the match to TRBD2 covers 8 bases. Looked up from germline, CDR1 is MNHEY and CDR2 is SVGEGT. The CDR3 has 14 residues. The CDR3 reads CAGTSSGRPYDQYL. The CDR3, as DNA: TGTGCCGGCACTAGCAGCGGGAGACCCTACGATCAGTACTTA.

On this clonotype: Germline is not matched at one junction end, which may reflect a read error. J is TRBJ2-3 and V is TRBV19; the D is unclear. The CDR3 totals 14 residues. CDR1 is LNHDA, CDR2 SQIVND, per germline (reference sequence). The CDR3 bases are TGTGCCAGTAGTACCGGAGAGAGCACAGAAACGCAGTATTTT. Translating it yields CASSTGESTETQYF.

With regard to this clonotype: No conserved phenylalanine or tryptophan is present at the end of the CDR3, so a read error is the likely explanation. The chain employs TRBV7-8 and TRBJ2-1; 10 positions agree with TRBD1. V lost 5 bases and J lost 4; bases outside the gene matches: 8. The CDR3 has 16 amino acids. CDR1 and CDR2 from the germline V gene are SGHVS and FQNEAQ. This CDR3 is CASSPLGTGVYNEQFL. For the CDR3, the DNA is TGTGCCAGCAGCCCCCTCGGGACAGGGGTTTACAATGAGCAGTTCTTA.

With respect to this clonotype: The junction shows a germline mismatch at one end, possibly a read error. The gene calls are TRBV11-2 and TRBJ2-2; 9 bases fit TRBD1. The CDR3 loop spans 16 amino acids. Germline CDR1 is SGHAT and CDR2 is FQNNGV. CDR3 bases: TGTGCCAGCAGCTCACAGGGGGCTCCAGACGACGGGGTGCTGTTTTTT. Amino acid sequence: CASSSQGAPDDGVLFF.

As for this clonotype: A junction end diverges from the germline sequence, so it may reflect a read error. The chain employs TRBV4-3 and TRBJ2-1, with 7 bases that match TRBD2. Germline V gene data show CDR1 as LGHNA and CDR2 as YSLEER. The CDR3 has 16 residues. In DNA, the CDR3 is TGCGACAGCAGCCAAGATTGGGACTACGCCTACAATGGTCAGTTCTTC. As protein: CDSSQDWDYAYNGQFF.

The chain links TRBV11-2 to TRBJ2-7; TRBD1 might be the D (6 bases). This CDR3 comprises 14 residues. CDR1 is SGHAT and CDR2 is FQNNGV in the germline V gene. V was shortened by 3 bases and J by 2 bases, with 11 bases between the two germline ends. This chain's CDR3 is CASSFTGQTYEQYF. CDR3 nucleotides: TGTGCCAGCAGCTTCACGGGACAAACCTACGAGCAGTACTTC.

Comments on this clonotype: An end of the junction does not agree with germline; a read error may underlie this. The chain has TRBV6-5 and TRBJ1-1; D is unclear. The CDR3 totals 16 residues. The germline V gene has CDR1 MNHEY and CDR2 SVGAGI. CDR3 sequence (DNA): TGTGCCGGCAGTTACTGGGGTAGCGGGAGAGGAACTGAAGCTTTCTTT. This translates into CAGSYWGSGRGTEAFF.

The rearrangement links TRBV6-5 to TRBJ2-5; a weak D match, TRBD1 (6 bases). V dropped 8 bases and J dropped 7 bases, with 17 bases sitting between them. This CDR3 comprises 13 residues. Germline lookup yields CDR1 MNHEY and CDR2 SVGAGI. CDR3 DNA: TGTGCCAGCTGTACCGACAGGCGGCCGACCCAGTACTTC. Its translation: CASCTDRRPTQYF.